The TCR beta chain under discussion was sequenced for a study of response to subunit inactivated influenza vaccine. Via MiXCR, TCRdb re-called the RT-PCR reads, giving one row per CDR3 protein. The sample carries around 480,000 distinct CDR3 sequences, more than 15% recorded once. CDR1 LGHDT and CDR2 YNNKEL come from the germline V gene (reference sequence). The V segment lost 1 base and the J segment 14 bases; nucleotides outside the gene matches: 5. The CDR3 spans 13 residues. This sample comprised CD4+ T cells sorted from PBMCs, obtained 23 months after vaccination. The sequence came from a man aged 50 to 75 who received an inactivated influenza vaccine. The chain couples TRBV3-1 to TRBJ2-1, with 10 bases that match TRBD2. The CDR3 DNA sequence: TGTGCCAGCAGCCAAGGCCTAGCGGGAGTGGAGTTCTTC. Amino acid sequence: CASSQGLAGVEFF.